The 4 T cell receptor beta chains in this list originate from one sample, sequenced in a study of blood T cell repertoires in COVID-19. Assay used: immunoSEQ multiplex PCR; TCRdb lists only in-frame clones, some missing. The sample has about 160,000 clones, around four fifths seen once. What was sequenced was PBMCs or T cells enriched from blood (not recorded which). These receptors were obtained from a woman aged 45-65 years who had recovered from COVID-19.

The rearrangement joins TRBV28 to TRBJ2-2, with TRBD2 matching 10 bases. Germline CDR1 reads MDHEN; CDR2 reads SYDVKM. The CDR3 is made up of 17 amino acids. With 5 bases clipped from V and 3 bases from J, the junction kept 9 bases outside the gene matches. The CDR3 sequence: CASSRPSGGADTGELFF. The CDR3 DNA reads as TGTGCCAGCAGTCGACCCAGCGGGGGGGCGGACACCGGGGAGCTGTTTTTT. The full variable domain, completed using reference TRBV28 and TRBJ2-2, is DVKVTQSSRYLVKRTGEKVFLECVQDMDHENMFWYRQDPGLGLRLIYFSYDVKMKEKGDIPEGYSVSREKKERFSLILESASTNQTSMYLCASSRPSGGADTGELFFGEGSRLTVL.

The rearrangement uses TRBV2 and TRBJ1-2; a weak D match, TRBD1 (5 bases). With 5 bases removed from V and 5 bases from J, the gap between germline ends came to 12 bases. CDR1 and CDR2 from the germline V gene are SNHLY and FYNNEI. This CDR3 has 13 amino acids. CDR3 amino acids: CASSHSGTYGYTF. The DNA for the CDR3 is TGTGCCAGCAGTCACTCCGGGACTTATGGCTACACCTTC.

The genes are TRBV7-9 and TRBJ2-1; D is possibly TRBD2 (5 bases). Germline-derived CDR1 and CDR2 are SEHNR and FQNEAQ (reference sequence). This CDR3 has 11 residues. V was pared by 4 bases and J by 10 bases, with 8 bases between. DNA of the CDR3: TGTGCCAGCAGCTCGACGGGGGAGCAGTTCTTC. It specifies CASSSTGEQFF.

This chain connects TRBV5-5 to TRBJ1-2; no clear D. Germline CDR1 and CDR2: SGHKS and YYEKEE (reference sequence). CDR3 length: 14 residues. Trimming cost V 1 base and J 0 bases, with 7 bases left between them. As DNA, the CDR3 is TGTGCCAGCAGCTTGCGCCCAGCTAACTATGGCTACACCTTC. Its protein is CASSLRPANYGYTF.